This TCR beta chain is from a study of T cells after yellow fever vaccination. TCRdb re-called the 5' RACE reads with MiXCR, one entry per CDR3 protein. The sample lists a few hundred thousand distinct CDR3 sequences; approximately 4% were seen once. V lost 8 bases to trimming and J lost 3 bases, with 18 bases between them. CDR3 length equals 15 residues. Germline V CDR1 and CDR2: MGHRA, YSYEKL. The specimen was PBMCs, collected 5 days after the yellow fever booster vaccination. The chain links TRBV4-1 to TRBJ2-3; D might be TRBD2 (5 bases). The clonotype was recovered from a man younger than 30 who received the YFV17D yellow fever vaccine. The CDR3, as DNA: TGCGCCAGCGGCGGTAAGAAGGGAGCTACAGATACGCAGTATTTT. It translates to CASGGKKGATDTQYF.